The 27 T cell receptor beta chains presented below share a single source sample, sequenced in a study of shared clonotypes between healthy human individuals. The protocol was immunoSEQ multiplex PCR, while the TCRdb copy is restricted to in-frame clones and leaves out a portion. The sample includes under 2,500,000 clones, almost 96% of them seen just once. The sequencing sample was made of naive CD4+ T cells sorted from blood. Indicated subset: CD45RA+ positively selected. The receptors here all came from a man younger than 35 in good health.

A word on this clone: One end of the junction does not line up with germline, which may come from a read error. The gene calls are TRBV29-1 and TRBJ2-3; D call uncertain. The CDR3 has 17 residues. Germline CDR1 is SQVTM and CDR2 is ANQGSEA. CDR3 sequence (DNA): TGCAGCGTGGAAGGGTTCTTGGGGTCTTTTGGCACAGATACGCAGTATTTT. As protein: CSVEGFLGSFGTDTQYF.

This sequence joins TRBV10-3 and TRBJ2-4, with TRBD2 matching over 9 bases. Trimming took 0 bases from V and 1 from J; bases not matched to a gene: 13. Germline V gives CDR1 ENHRY, CDR2 SYGVKD. The CDR3 loop spans 20 amino acids. The CDR3 coding sequence is TGTGCCATCAGTGAGTCGTTAATAGCGGGAGTCGGAGTGGCCAAAAACATTCAGTACTTC. This translates into CAISESLIAGVGVAKNIQYF.

The gene calls are TRBV15 and TRBJ1-6; D not certain. From germline, CDR1 is LNHNV and CDR2 YYDKDF (reference sequence). The CDR3 length is 14 residues. Trimming took 8 bases from V and 3 from J, leaving 11 bases between them. CDR3 bases: TGTGCCACCGGCCAGCACTTCTATAATTCACCCCTCCACTTT. This encodes CATGQHFYNSPLHF.

This clone occurred once. The rearrangement uses TRBV5-4 and TRBJ2-1, with TRBD1 matching 9 bases. The V gene's germline CDR1 is SGHNT and CDR2 YYREEE (reference sequence). The CDR3 contains 15 residues. The V segment lost 4 bases and the J segment 9 bases; nucleotides outside the gene matches: 11. Here the CDR3 reads CASSQGQGVVGEQFF. In nucleotides, the CDR3 is TGTGCCAGCAGCCAGGGACAGGGTGTTGTTGGTGAGCAGTTCTTC.

This clone was picked up one time. This chain uses TRBV27 with TRBJ1-2; 7 bases are shared with TRBD1. Germline V gene lookup returns CDR1 MNHEY and CDR2 SMNVEV (reference sequence). The CDR3 has 13 amino acids. V was clipped by 7 bases and J by 10 bases; unmatched bases: 12. The CDR3 loop reads CASMGQGQLVYTF. The CDR3 coding sequence is TGTGCCAGCATGGGTCAGGGACAGCTCGTCTACACCTTC.

For the CDR3, the DNA is TGTGCCAGCAGCTCCCTGACAGGGGCAGGAGATACGCAGTATTTT. Amino acid sequence: CASSSLTGAGDTQYF. J is TRBJ2-3 and V is TRBV5-6; 8 nucleotides align to TRBD1. The trim removed 3 bases at V and 5 bases at J, leaving 8 bases unmatched. The V gene's germline CDR1 is SGHDT and CDR2 YYEEEE. The CDR3 length is 15 residues.

On this clone itself: The identical CDR3 is also encoded by other nucleotide sequences in the sample. The genes are TRBV11-2 and TRBJ2-7; possibly TRBD2 for D (6 bases). Germline V gene lookup returns CDR1 SGHAT and CDR2 FQNNGV. This CDR3 has 16 residues. Trimming removed 0 bases from V and 0 bases from J, with 12 bases in between. CDR3 sequence (DNA): TGTGCCAGCAGCTTAGACCTTGGGACTGGCTCCTACGAGCAGTACTTC. Translated, it gives CASSLDLGTGSYEQYF.

The chain links TRBV6-1 to TRBJ1-1, with D tentatively TRBD1 (5 bases). The CDR3 has 13 residues. V lost 6 bases and J 0 bases, leaving 8 bases between the germline ends. Germline values: CDR1 MNHNS, CDR2 SASEGT. The CDR3 DNA reads as TGTGCCAGCAGCGCCAGGGTGAACACTGAAGCTTTCTTT. This encodes CASSARVNTEAFF.

The chain uses TRBV10-3 and TRBJ2-1; D might be TRBD2 (7 bases). The germline V gene encodes CDR1 ENHRY and CDR2 SYGVKD. Trimming cost V 11 bases and J 8 bases, with 22 bases left between them. The length of the CDR3 is 14 residues. The CDR3 DNA is TGTGCCGGGCGAGGGGGAGGGCCGGTCGATGAGCAGTTCTTC. Residues: CAGRGGGPVDEQFF.

The gene calls are TRBV29-1 and TRBJ2-5; D ambiguous. Germline loops: CDR1 SQVTM, CDR2 ANQGSEA. This CDR3 region has 12 residues. V lost 4 bases, J lost 4 bases, and 10 bases lay in between. In nucleotides, the CDR3 is TGCAGCGTTGTAGGCATTGGAGAGACCCAGTACTTC. This translates into CSVVGIGETQYF.

The genes are TRBV18 and TRBJ2-4; D is possibly TRBD1 (6 bases). The CDR3 is 15 residues long. The germline gives CDR1 KGHSH, CDR2 LQKENI. Trimming pared 0 bases from V and 8 bases from J, leaving 14 bases between. The CDR3 DNA follows: TGTGCCAGCTCACCACCCCGGACAGCGCTGGACATTCAGTACTTC. Translating gives CASSPPRTALDIQYF.

The V and J genes are TRBV10-3 and TRBJ2-3; 8 nucleotides match TRBD2. After removal of 5 bases from V and 0 bases from J, the junction contained 10 bases not matched to a gene. The CDR3 loop spans 17 amino acids. The germline V gene encodes CDR1 ENHRY and CDR2 SYGVKD. DNA of the CDR3: TGTGCCATCAGTAGGAATAGCGGGGACCTTAGCACAGATACGCAGTATTTT. Translated, it gives CAISRNSGDLSTDTQYF.

This chain connects TRBV5-1 to TRBJ2-5; 9 nucleotides agree with TRBD2. Trimming removed 0 bases from V and 2 bases from J; junction bases left unmatched: 8. The CDR3 is 17 amino acids. Germline loops: CDR1 SGHRS, CDR2 YFSETQ. CDR3 nucleotides: TGCGCCAGCAGCTTGGGGCTAGCGGGGATTTTTCAAGAGACCCAGTACTTC. Translating gives CASSLGLAGIFQETQYF.

The chain recombines TRBV30 with TRBJ1-6; D perhaps matches TRBD1 (5 bases). Trimming cost V 0 bases and J 7 bases, with 13 bases left between them. The CDR3 has 15 amino acids. Germline CDR1 is GTSNPN and CDR2 is SVGIG (reference sequence). The CDR3 sequence: CAWSVPGTRNSPLHF. The DNA for the CDR3 is TGTGCCTGGAGTGTACCCGGGACTCGGAATTCACCCCTCCACTTT.

The rearrangement joins TRBV5-1 to TRBJ2-2; D perhaps matches TRBD2 (7 bases). The germline V gene encodes CDR1 SGHRS and CDR2 YFSETQ. There are 17 residues in the CDR3. With 5 bases removed from V and 2 bases from J, the gap between germline ends came to 19 bases. This chain's CDR3 is CASRIKAGAPNTGELFF. CDR3 sequence (DNA): TGCGCCAGCAGGATTAAGGCGGGGGCGCCCAACACCGGGGAGCTGTTTTTT.

The chain couples TRBV6-5 to TRBJ1-2, with D possibly matching TRBD1 (5 bases). V lost 6 bases to trimming and J lost 6 bases, with 14 bases between them. The CDR3 is made up of 13 amino acids. Germline V lookup: CDR1 MNHEY, CDR2 SVGAGI. The CDR3 sequence is CASRVQGGNGYTF. The CDR3 DNA sequence: TGTGCCAGCAGGGTCCAGGGTGGGAATGGCTACACCTTC.

The chain carries TRBV15 and TRBJ2-7; 14 bases agree with TRBD2. V was clipped by 1 base and J by 0 bases; unmatched bases: 5. Germline V gene lookup returns CDR1 LNHNV and CDR2 YYDKDF (reference sequence). The CDR3 totals 18 residues. The CDR3 sequence is CATSRGLAGGFSSYEQYF. CDR3 coding DNA: TGTGCCACCAGCAGAGGACTAGCGGGGGGGTTCAGCTCCTACGAGCAGTACTTC.

A word on this clone: Within the sample, other DNA sequences also encode this same CDR3. This rearrangement joins TRBV18 to TRBJ2-3, with 10 bases fitting TRBD1. CDR3 length: 16 residues. J gave up 1 base and V 0 bases, and 1 base lay outside the gene matches. In germline, CDR1 is KGHSH, CDR2 LQKENI. CDR3 amino acids: CASSPPGTGGTDTQYF. The CDR3 coding sequence is TGTGCCAGCTCACCACCGGGGACAGGGGGCACAGATACGCAGTATTTT.

The rearrangement uses TRBV15 and TRBJ2-7, with 7 nucleotides matching TRBD2. Germline CDR1 reads LNHNV; CDR2 reads YYDKDF (reference sequence). The CDR3 length is 14 residues. The ends lost 0 bases at V and 5 bases at J; junction bases unmatched: 4. The CDR3 spells CATSREGGLDEQYF. The CDR3 DNA reads as TGTGCCACCAGCAGAGAGGGAGGGCTCGACGAGCAGTACTTC.

Turning to this clone: At one of its ends the junction is not consistent with the germline gene, which may arise from a read error. The chain uses TRBV20-1 and TRBJ1-2; tentative D call: TRBD1 (6 bases). The CDR3 loop spans 11 amino acids. The germline CDR1 and CDR2 sequences are DFQATT and SNEGSKA (reference sequence). CDR3 bases: TGCAGTGCTAGAGAAGGGGGACGGGCACCCTTC. Its protein product is CSAREGGRAPF.

This sequence joins TRBV6-6 and TRBJ2-2, with a tentative D call TRBD1 (6 bases). V was cut by 0 bases and J by 2 bases, with 10 bases left in between. The length of the CDR3 is 16 residues. The germline V gene encodes CDR1 MNHNY and CDR2 SVGAGI (reference sequence). The CDR3: CASSYSLGTNTGELFF. The CDR3 DNA sequence: TGTGCCAGCAGTTACTCGCTCGGGACAAACACCGGGGAGCTGTTTTTT.

This clone was recorded once. The chain uses TRBV19 and TRBJ2-7; D might be TRBD1 or TRBD2, each matching 5 bases. The CDR3 has 14 amino acids. Germline lookup yields CDR1 LNHDA and CDR2 SQIVND (reference sequence). V dropped 10 bases and J dropped 2 bases, with 18 bases sitting between them. This chain's CDR3 is CATEGPQPPYEQYF. DNA of the CDR3: TGTGCCACCGAGGGACCTCAACCCCCCTACGAGCAGTACTTC. Filled out from reference TRBV19 and TRBJ2-7, the complete variable domain reads DGGITQSPKYLFRKEGQNVTLSCEQNLNHDAMYWYRQDPGQGLRLIYYSQIVNDFQKGDIAEGYSVSREKKESFPLTVTSAQKNPTAFYLCATEGPQPPYEQYFGPGTRLTVT.

Of note for this clone: Other DNA sequences in the same sample also yield this CDR3. The gene calls are TRBV5-1 and TRBJ2-7; 7 positions agree with TRBD1. V was clipped by 4 bases and J by 2 bases; unmatched bases: 3. The V gene's germline CDR1 is SGHRS and CDR2 YFSETQ. This CDR3 spans 13 amino acids. For the CDR3, the DNA is TGCGCCAGCAGCACCGGGACAGCCTACGAGCAGTACTTC. Its translation: CASSTGTAYEQYF. Full variable domain (rest looked up from reference TRBV5-1 and TRBJ2-7): KAGVTQTPRYLIKTRGQQVTLSCSPISGHRSVSWYQQTPGQGLQFLFEYFSETQRNKGNFPGRFSGRQFSNSRSEMNVSTLELGDSALYLCASSTGTAYEQYFGPGTRLTVT.

The chain is built from TRBV30 and TRBJ1-3; no firm D call. With 1 base removed from V and 3 bases from J, the gap between germline ends came to 10 bases. Germline values: CDR1 GTSNPN, CDR2 SVGIG (reference sequence). This CDR3 has 14 residues. This chain's CDR3 is CAWSEIAVGNTIYF. CDR3 nucleotides: TGTGCCTGGAGTGAAATCGCAGTTGGAAACACCATATATTTT.

Note on this clone: Other DNA sequences within the sample encode an identical CDR3. The chain couples TRBV18 to TRBJ2-7; tentative D call: TRBD2 (5 bases). The CDR3 extends over 13 amino acids. CDR1 and CDR2 from the germline V gene are KGHSH and LQKENI. Trimming cost V 4 bases and J 0 bases, with 7 bases left between them. The CDR3 DNA sequence: TGTGCCAGCTCACTAACTAGCTCCTACGAGCAGTACTTC. Amino acids: CASSLTSSYEQYF.

The table lists this clone with a count of one. The chain carries TRBV18 and TRBJ1-1, with D maybe TRBD1 (5 bases). Per the germline V gene, CDR1 is KGHSH and CDR2 is LQKENI. V lost 6 bases to trimming and J lost 6 bases, with 14 bases between them. This CDR3 is built from 13 residues. The CDR3 DNA reads TGTGCCAGCTCCCCTGGGGGTACGGCTGAAGCTTTCTTT. This sequence encodes CASSPGGTAEAFF.

The chain uses TRBV27 and TRBJ2-2; TRBD1 agrees at 7 bases. CDR1 and CDR2 from the germline V gene are MNHEY and SMNVEV (reference sequence). J lost 7 bases, V lost 2 bases, and 7 bases had no gene match. This CDR3 has 15 residues. The CDR3, as DNA: TGTGCCAGCAGTTTAAATAGGGGGCAGGGCGGGGAGCTGTTTTTT. Its translation is CASSLNRGQGGELFF.